These T cell receptor beta chains were read from a single sample in a study of human T cells and chemical hapten exposure. MiXCR was run by TCRdb on the RACE reads, yielding one entry per CDR3 protein. The sample includes 180,000 or so distinct CDR3 sequences, roughly 15% of them seen just once. The specimen comprised whole blood, sampled in connection with sensitization to the hapten diphenylcyclopropenone (DPC). The receptors were gathered from a woman aged 30 to 39 with alopecia areata. Some clones in this sample may be carry-over from other donors' samples. The CDR3 runs from the conserved cysteine through the conserved F or W. Each record gives: J gene, D gene, clone size, V gene, CDR3 protein, CDR3 DNA. D genes are given only for firm matches. For some rows the clone size is stated as once, few or many, or as a class when expanded; others skip it.

J: TRBJ1-4; D: TRBD1; size: NA; V: TRBV10-2; CDR3: CASRDRSNEKLFF; DNA: TGCGCCAGCCGGGACAGATCTAATGAAAAACTGTTTTTT
J: TRBJ1-3; D: NA; size: NA; V: TRBV18; CDR3: CASSPRSGSGNTIYF; DNA: TGTGCCAGCTCACCACGGTCAGGGTCTGGAAACACCATATATTTT
J: TRBJ1-2; D: TRBD1; size: many; V: TRBV5-4; CDR3: CASSWDRGTYTF; DNA: TGTGCCAGCAGCTGGGACAGGGGGACCTACACCTTC
J: TRBJ2-2; D: TRBD2; size: few; V: TRBV20-1; CDR3: CSAGAGGTNTGELFF; DNA: TGCAGTGCGGGAGCGGGAGGAACGAACACCGGGGAGCTGTTTTTT
J: TRBJ2-3; D: TRBD2; size: NA; V: TRBV20-1; CDR3: CSASRGTSGDTQYF; DNA: TGCAGTGCTAGTCGTGGGACTAGCGGGGATACGCAGTATTTT
J: TRBJ2-3; D: NA; size: many; V: TRBV6-5; CDR3: CASSYFGGGGDTQYF; DNA: TGTGCCAGCAGTTACTTTGGGGGCGGTGGAGATACGCAGTATTTT
J: TRBJ2-3; D: NA; size: few; V: TRBV28; CDR3: CASRTPGNVASTDTQYF; DNA: TGTGCCAGCAGGACCCCCGGTAACGTTGCTAGCACAGATACGCAGTATTTT
J: TRBJ1-1; D: NA; size: NA; V: TRBV6-2/TRBV6-3; CDR3: CASSSPPGKEAFF; DNA: TGTGCCAGCAGCTCTCCTCCGGGGAAGGAAGCTTTCTTT
J: TRBJ2-3; D: NA; size: NA; V: TRBV18; CDR3: CASSDRVTDTQYF; DNA: TGTGCCAGCTCGGACAGAGTCACAGATACGCAGTATTTT
J: TRBJ2-1; D: TRBD1; size: NA; V: TRBV5-1; CDR3: CASTPGTANNEQFF; DNA: TGCGCCAGCACCCCCGGGACAGCCAACAATGAGCAGTTCTTC
J: TRBJ2-2; D: NA; size: few; V: TRBV5-1; CDR3: CASSLSGQRTGELFF; DNA: TGCGCCAGCAGCTTGTCGGGACAAAGAACCGGGGAGCTGTTTTTT
J: TRBJ2-3; D: TRBD2; size: NA; V: TRBV28; CDR3: CASSPRTSSQYF; DNA: TGTGCCAGCAGTCCTCGGACTAGCTCCCAGTATTTT
J: TRBJ2-7; D: TRBD1; size: NA; V: TRBV12-3/TRBV12-4; CDR3: CASVFFRDRPYEQYF; DNA: TGTGCCAGCGTTTTCTTCCGGGACAGGCCCTACGAGCAGTACTTC
J: TRBJ1-3; D: TRBD1; size: many; V: TRBV18; CDR3: CASSRDSDSGNTIYF; DNA: TGTGCCAGCTCGAGGGACAGCGACTCTGGAAACACCATATATTTT
J: TRBJ1-1; D: NA; size: NA; V: TRBV6-2/TRBV6-3; CDR3: CASSDRSLNTEAFF; DNA: TGTGCCAGCAGTGACAGGAGCCTGAACACTGAAGCTTTCTTT
J: TRBJ1-1; D: NA; size: few; V: TRBV18; CDR3: CASSRGSETEAFF; DNA: TGTGCCAGCTCACGAGGGAGCGAGACTGAAGCTTTCTTT
J: TRBJ1-1; D: NA; size: many; V: TRBV18; CDR3: CASSRNRAGDTEAFF; DNA: TGTGCCAGCTCACGTAACAGGGCGGGGGACACTGAAGCTTTCTTT
J: TRBJ2-2; D: TRBD2; size: NA; V: TRBV7-2; CDR3: CASSRTSGRATGELFF; DNA: TGTGCCAGCAGCCGGACTAGCGGGAGGGCCACCGGGGAGCTGTTTTTT
J: TRBJ2-3; D: TRBD2; size: NA; V: TRBV5-5; CDR3: CASSLASGGTQYF; DNA: TGTGCCAGCAGCTTGGCGAGCGGGGGTACGCAGTATTTT
J: TRBJ1-5; D: NA; size: NA; V: TRBV15; CDR3: CATSRDWGAPSNQPQHF; DNA: TGTGCCACCAGCAGAGATTGGGGGGCCCCTAGCAATCAGCCCCAGCATTTT
J: TRBJ2-5; D: TRBD2; size: many; V: TRBV6-2/TRBV6-3; CDR3: CASRPQRGQETQYF; DNA: TGTGCCAGCCGCCCTCAGCGGGGACAAGAGACCCAGTACTTC
J: TRBJ2-3; D: TRBD2; size: NA; V: TRBV29-1; CDR3: CSVEPSGGGRTDTQYF; DNA: TGCAGCGTTGAACCTAGCGGGGGAGGCCGCACAGATACGCAGTATTTT